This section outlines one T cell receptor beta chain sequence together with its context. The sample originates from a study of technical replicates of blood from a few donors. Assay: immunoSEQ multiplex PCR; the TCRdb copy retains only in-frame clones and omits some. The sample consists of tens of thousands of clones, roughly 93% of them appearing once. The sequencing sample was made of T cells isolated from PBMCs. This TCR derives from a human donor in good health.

CDR3 in DNA: TGTGCCAGCAGCCCCCAGAGGGCCGATGAAGCTTTCTTT. Protein product: CASSPQRADEAFF. The chain is built from TRBV7-9 and TRBJ1-1; the D is unclear. The germline gives CDR1 SEHNR, CDR2 FQNEAQ (reference sequence). CDR3 size: 13 residues. V lost 5 bases, J lost 7 bases, and 14 bases lay in between. Filled out from reference TRBV7-9 and TRBJ1-1, the complete variable domain reads DTGVSQNPRHKITKRGQNVTFRCDPISEHNRLYWYRQTLGQGPEFLTYFQNEAQLEKSRLLSDRFSAERPKGSFSTLEIQRTEQGDSAMYLCASSPQRADEAFFGQGTRLTVV.